The present T cell receptor (beta chain) was sequenced within a study of T cells after posttransplantation cyclophosphamide. A note on this clone: No antigen is known for it.

Assay used: immunoSEQ multiplex PCR; TCRdb lists only in-frame clones, some missing. The data hold 34,000 or so clones, with around 90% observed a single time. The naive gate required viable CD3+CD4+ or CD3+CD8+ cells with CCR7+CD45RA+CD45RO-CD95-CD27+CD28+ phenotype. The related graft donor's blood sample was taken on the day of bone marrow donation. The study, taken as a whole, reports: TRB clonality was highly associated with recipient CMV seropositivity and reactivation.

The V and J ends lost 2 bases and 4 bases respectively, with 11 bases between them. CDR1 and CDR2 (germline): SEHNR, FQNEAQ (reference sequence). This CDR3 has 15 residues. The TCR originated in a man between 25 and 39 years old in good health and a related stem cell transplant donor. The chain recombines TRBV7-9 with TRBJ2-2, with D possibly matching TRBD2 (5 bases). The sequenced sample consisted of naive CD4+ T cells sorted from blood. CDR3 bases: TGTGCCAGCAGCTTATCGGGGAGTTTCACCGGGGAGCTGTTTTTT. Translation: CASSLSGSFTGELFF.